The source of this T cell receptor beta chain is a study of cytomegalovirus exposure and HLA in healthy donors. Regarding the study as a whole: For most TCR sequences rarity was the rule, although some public TCRs occurred in many donors. As was reported, the classifier diagnosed cytomegalovirus status with high specificity and sensitivity. The study listed under 200 cytomegalovirus-associated TCR beta chains. The CMV antigen specificity of a few CMV-associated chains was confirmed through in vitro analysis.

The CDR3 is 16 residues long. Germline V lookup: CDR1 SGHAT, CDR2 FQNNGV. Trimming shortened V by 4 bases and J by 5 bases, and 20 bases separated the two germline ends. Regarding this clone: No antigen is known for it.

Assay used: immunoSEQ multiplex PCR; TCRdb lists only in-frame clones, some missing. Of some 88,000 clones in the sample, 96% were seen once. The sequence was collected from a man between 18 and 29 years old in good health and CMV-seronegative. Sample: PBMCs. J is TRBJ2-5 and V is TRBV11-2; TRBD1 might be the D (5 bases). CDR3 sequence reads: CASSSSGAGFVETQYF. The CDR3 nucleotides read TGTGCCAGCAGCTCCTCTGGGGCAGGGTTCGTCGAGACCCAGTACTTC.